This T cell receptor beta chain was captured in a study of T cell responses to AZD1222 COVID-19 vaccine (dated by TCRdb to the early 2020s). For the study in its entirety: AZD1222 recipients with second doses at about 4 weeks or about 12 weeks were pooled, because spike-specific TCR depth and breadth did not differ between schedules. Trial participants were enrolled by age into 18-55, 56-69 and 70-plus year subgroups, with around 140, 26 and 57 TCR-sequenced participants respectively. A total of around 240 trial participants underwent TCR sequencing, of whom 200 to 220 had received two doses of AZD1222 and some 26 had received two doses of the MenACWY control vaccine. Findings and caveats that apply to the study as a whole: Reportedly, close to half of the unique spike-specific TCRs recognized epitopes lying outside the regions that are mutated in the B.1.351 and B.1.1.7 variants. The 56-69-year group was small, and its depth increase did not reach significance, likely because of low power. Conclusions about previously exposed vaccinees are limited, since just 6 or 7 AZD1222 recipients were seropositive for SARS-CoV-2 at baseline. Spike-specific TCR breadth and depth rose significantly after two AZD1222 doses compared with day 0 and with MenACWY recipients. Because no day 14 peak-response samples were available, the repertoires could be characterized only after the peak T cell response. Participants were mostly white British and included more females than males, and it was suggested by the authors that clonal diversity may have been underestimated. The vaccine-associated CD4 TCRs covered the entire spike protein, and the dominant responses fell in regions 160-218 and 743-854.

V drops 0 bases and J drops 7 bases, leaving 10 bases in between. CDR3 length: 15 amino acids, cysteine to phenylalanine. Only CDR3 DNA is held: 45 bases, read in frame from base 1. Taken from the germline V gene, the CDR1 and CDR2 loops are SGHAT and FQNNGV. Interpreted using the paper, the time point label stands for: baseline before first vaccination. The vaccinee samples were drawn from two UK trials, COV001 and COV002, one of which was a single-blind randomized controlled phase 2/3 trial testing AZD1222 (ChAdOx1 nCoV-19) in healthy adults. For TCRbeta chain sequencing, PBMC samples from trial participants were taken at day 0 and at day 28 after the second dose. A note on this clone: The antigen it binds to is not known. Base qualities were left out, and no much larger clone turns up one base away.

The CDR3 regions of human TCRbeta chains were subjected to immunosequencing. The published analysis was carried out like this. TCRs in the repertoires were matched against a reference library of SARS-CoV-2-specific TCRs that had been generated with the MIRA antigen-specificity platform. Breadth was defined as the fraction of unique TCRs that were SARS-CoV-2-associated, and depth was defined as the fraction of total T cells that were SARS-CoV-2-associated. Each spike-specific TCR was assigned to its reactive spike region and to a CD4 or CD8 class using the MIRA data. Log10-transformed breadth and depth values were compared by one-way ANOVA with Sidak's multiple comparisons tests. TCRdb retrieved this table from immuneACCESS and kept in-frame rearrangements only. Not all clones are present; in checked studies, unresolved V genes account for under half, and no reason is known for the remainder. The D gene and trimming were derived from the DNA, and the V and J assignments and clone size from that table. Here the sample has 68,000 or so clones; 60% to 85% occur a single time. The ten largest clones represent 9.5% to 13% of the sample.

Recombination connected TRBV11-2 to TRBJ1-6; TRBD1 is a possible D gene, resting on 5 matching bases. Material: peripheral blood, obtained on day 0 of AZD1222 vaccination. This TCR came from an adult in good health. The CDR3 region has the sequence CASSLESGMNSPLHF. DNA sequence: TGTGCCAGCAGCTTAGAATCAGGGATGAATTCACCCCTCCACTTT.